This T cell receptor beta chain was sequenced during a study of OX40 agonist ivuxolimab in advanced cancers. The method was immunoSEQ multiplex PCR; TCRdb's version includes in-frame clones alone and lacks a portion of them. The sample records over 45,000 clones, about 86% being singletons. Trimming cost V 1 base and J 7 bases; bases outside gene matches: 8. Germline V lookup: CDR1 MGHRA, CDR2 YSYEKL. The CDR3 runs to 18 residues. With autoimmune disease history or systemic immunosuppression, patients were excluded. Blood sampling was done at baseline, cycle 4 day 1, and cycle 7 day 1. The source of this sequence is an adult with an advanced solid tumor such as melanoma, head and neck, liver or kidney cancer. The source was CD4+ or CD8+ T cells sorted from blood, collected in a trial of the OX40 agonist ivuxolimab. J is TRBJ2-1 and V is TRBV4-1, with 15 bases matching TRBD2. CDR3 region: CASSQVDLGLAGGNEQFF. In DNA, the CDR3 is TGCGCCAGCAGCCAAGTGGACTTGGGACTAGCGGGGGGAAATGAGCAGTTCTTC.